This T cell receptor (beta chain) emerged from a study of cytomegalovirus exposure and HLA in healthy donors. This clone was observed a single time. The PCR made use of 60 Vbeta and 13 Jbeta primers. This table comes from immunoSEQ multiplex PCR, and its TCRdb copy is limited to in-frame clones, with some not included. The sample shows approximately 170,000 clones, 68% of them seen only once. The sequenced sample was PBMCs. The clonotype originates from a man in his fifties in good health and CMV-seronegative.

In DNA form, the CDR3 reads TGTGCCAGCAGTGGAACAGGGGGCCTAATCTCTGGAAACACCATATATTTT. It translates to CASSGTGGLISGNTIYF. The chain recombines TRBV2 with TRBJ1-3, with 9 bases identical to TRBD1. Germline loops: CDR1 SNHLY, CDR2 FYNNEI. The CDR3 is made up of 17 amino acids. V trimming: 4 bases; J trimming: 0 bases; junction bases outside the gene matches: 7.